These 20 T cell receptor beta chains came from one sample sequenced in a study of blood T cell repertoires in COVID-19. Libraries were prepared by immunoSEQ multiplex PCR; TCRdb keeps only in-frame clonotypes and omits some of them. The sample holds approximately 140,000 clones, 87% seen once. The sample consisted of peripheral blood. These receptors came from an older woman with active or convalescent COVID-19.

This chain uses TRBV28 with TRBJ1-3; D call uncertain. In germline, CDR1 is MDHEN, CDR2 SYDVKM. Trimming cost V 3 bases and J 1 base, with 13 bases left between them. The CDR3 runs to 16 residues. CDR3 region: CASSLSSGQSGNTIYF. DNA of the CDR3: TGTGCCAGCAGTTTGTCATCTGGGCAGTCTGGAAACACCATATATTTT.

The chain joins TRBV12-5 to TRBJ2-1, with D perhaps TRBD2 (5 bases). Trimming took 6 bases from V and 13 from J, leaving 19 bases between them. Germline CDR1 and CDR2: LGHNT and FRNRAP. The CDR3 extends over 13 amino acids. CDR3 residues: CASGSGPSGLQFF. In DNA, the CDR3 is TGTGCTAGTGGGTCCGGCCCCAGCGGCCTTCAGTTCTTC.

V and J are TRBV7-2 and TRBJ2-5, with 7 positions matching TRBD2. V gave up 5 bases and J gave up 4 bases; unmatched junction bases: 7. Germline V lookup: CDR1 SGHTA, CDR2 FQGNSA. This CDR3 has 14 residues. CDR3 sequence: CASSPVAGLETQYF. The CDR3 nucleotides are TGTGCCAGCAGCCCCGTAGCGGGTTTAGAGACCCAGTACTTC.

The rearrangement links TRBV7-9 to TRBJ1-4; D unclear. V shed 0 bases and J shed 14 bases, with 16 bases lying between them. Germline-derived CDR1 and CDR2 are SEHNR and FQNEAQ (reference sequence). The CDR3 consists of 14 residues. The CDR3 DNA follows: TGTGCCAGCAGCTTAGCGGGCAACGAGGGTCTTCTGTTTTTT. As protein: CASSLAGNEGLLFF.

The rearrangement links TRBV6-5 to TRBJ2-7, with 8 bases fitting TRBD1. CDR3 size: 14 residues. J gave up 2 bases and V 9 bases, and 9 bases lay outside the gene matches. CDR1 and CDR2 from the germline V gene are MNHEY and SVGAGI. Here the CDR3 DNA reads TGTGCCAGTTTACCCCCAGGGGGCCCCTACGAGCAGTACTTC. It specifies CASLPPGGPYEQYF.

The V gene is TRBV7-8, the J gene TRBJ1-1, with TRBD1 as a possible D gene (5 bases). V lost 4 bases to trimming and J lost 0 bases, with 6 bases between them. CDR1 SGHVS and CDR2 FQNEAQ come from the germline V gene. CDR3 length: 13 amino acids. CDR3 nucleotides: TGTGCCAGCAGCTGGGGCATGAACACTGAAGCTTTCTTT. It is translated as CASSWGMNTEAFF.

The V gene is TRBV2, the J gene TRBJ1-5; D unresolved. The CDR3 has 13 amino acids. Germline CDR1 is SNHLY and CDR2 is FYNNEI. V gave up 6 bases and J gave up 7 bases, with 13 bases separating them. CDR3 residues: CASRGETNQPQHF. CDR3 DNA sequence: TGTGCCAGCAGGGGCGAGACGAACCAGCCCCAGCATTTT.

This chain links TRBV18 with TRBJ1-1; maybe TRBD1 (6 bases). Germline lookup yields CDR1 KGHSH and CDR2 LQKENI. The V end lost 3 bases, the J end lost 3 bases, and 14 bases lay between the germline ends. The CDR3 is 15 amino acids. This chain's CDR3 is CASSPGGARDTEAFF. Here the CDR3 DNA reads TGTGCCAGCTCACCCGGGGGGGCGCGGGACACTGAAGCTTTCTTT.

Points on this clone: Different DNA sequences within this sample yield the same CDR3. The chain uses TRBV10-3 and TRBJ2-5; the match to TRBD2 covers 7 bases. With V trimmed by 6 bases and J by 4 bases, 5 bases remained unmatched. This CDR3 comprises 13 residues. Germline V gene data show CDR1 as ENHRY and CDR2 as SYGVKD. CDR3 coding DNA: TGTGCCATCAGACCCCCGGGGGGAGAGACCCAGTACTTC. Encoded protein: CAIRPPGGETQYF.

The rearrangement links TRBV30 to TRBJ1-2; TRBD1 agrees at 9 bases. V dropped 3 bases and J dropped 4; count of bases not matched to a gene: 6. This CDR3 spans 14 amino acids. Germline loops: CDR1 GTSNPN, CDR2 SVGIG (reference sequence). This CDR3 is CAWRKQGAGYGYTF. Here the CDR3 DNA reads TGTGCCTGGAGAAAACAGGGGGCGGGCTATGGCTACACCTTC.

The chain carries TRBV2 and TRBJ1-5; no definite D call. CDR3 size: 13 residues. The germline gives CDR1 SNHLY, CDR2 FYNNEI. The V and J ends lost 2 bases and 1 base respectively, with 3 bases between them. CDR3 nucleotides: TGTGCCAGCAGTGAACTAAGCAATCAGCCCCAGCATTTT. Amino acid sequence: CASSELSNQPQHF.

The chain employs TRBV3-1 (or the pseudogene TRBV3-2) and TRBJ1-1; TRBD1 might be the D (6 bases). V dropped 1 base and J dropped 5 bases, with 17 bases sitting between them. The CDR3 is 16 amino acids. The germline V gene has CDR1 LGHDT and CDR2 YNNKEL (reference sequence). The CDR3 here is CASSQARYRADTEAFF. The CDR3 DNA follows: TGTGCCAGCAGCCAAGCACGGTACAGGGCGGATACTGAAGCTTTCTTT.

The table lists this clone with a few counts. At the DNA level, this CDR3 is encoded by other sequences in the same sample as well. This chain connects TRBV7-2 to TRBJ2-5; TRBD1 matches 10 bases. The CDR3 extends over 13 amino acids. With V trimmed by 5 bases and J by 4 bases, 1 base remained unmatched. CDR1 and CDR2 (germline): SGHTA, FQGNSA. In DNA form, the CDR3 reads TGTGCCAGCAGCAGGGACAGGGGAGAGACCCAGTACTTC. Its protein is CASSRDRGETQYF.

In this sample, this clone turned up once. The J gene is TRBJ2-7, the V gene TRBV4-1; D may be TRBD2 (5 bases). The CDR3 loop spans 14 amino acids. Trimming took off 1 base at V and 1 base at J, with 8 bases between the two ends. From germline, CDR1 is MGHRA and CDR2 YSYEKL. The chain's CDR3 is CASSQVGESYEQYF. Here the CDR3 DNA reads TGCGCCAGCAGCCAAGTGGGAGAATCCTACGAGCAGTACTTC.

The chain joins TRBV4-3 to TRBJ1-6; D might be TRBD1 (6 bases). Germline CDR1 and CDR2: LGHNA and YSLEER. The CDR3 totals 17 residues. Trimming stripped 4 bases from V and 0 bases from J, with 13 bases between. The DNA for the CDR3 is TGCGCCAGCAGCCGGGAAACAGGGAGCTCCTATAATTCACCCCTCCACTTT. Protein sequence: CASSRETGSSYNSPLHF.

This clone was observed a few times. The J gene is TRBJ1-4, the V gene TRBV7-9, with D possibly matching TRBD1 (5 bases). V lost 1 base to trimming and J lost 3 bases, with 18 bases between them. Germline CDR1 is SEHNR and CDR2 is FQNEAQ (reference sequence). The CDR3 totals 18 residues. Here the CDR3 reads CASSLVGGNGEANEKLFF. CDR3 nucleotide sequence: TGTGCCAGCAGCTTAGTCGGGGGGAACGGAGAGGCTAATGAAAAACTGTTTTTT.

CDR3 nucleotides: TGTGCCAGCAGCTTCAGGGGCTCCTACGAGCAGTACTTC. It yields the protein CASSFRGSYEQYF. The gene calls are TRBV7-9 and TRBJ2-7; maybe TRBD1 (6 bases). In germline, CDR1 is SEHNR, CDR2 FQNEAQ (reference sequence). The ends were cut back, 3 bases at V and 0 bases at J, with 6 bases in the middle. The CDR3 loop spans 13 amino acids.

The chain links TRBV29-1 to TRBJ2-3; 10 nucleotides align to TRBD1. V shed 4 bases and J 2 bases; nucleotides not matched to a gene: 3. The CDR3 is 14 amino acids. Germline V lookup: CDR1 SQVTM, CDR2 ANQGSEA. CDR3 sequence: CSVVGQGPTDTQYF. CDR3 nucleotide sequence: TGCAGCGTTGTGGGACAGGGGCCCACAGATACGCAGTATTTT.

The chain links TRBV6-2 or TRBV6-3 to TRBJ1-1; TRBD1 matches at 7 bases. The germline gives CDR1 MNHEY, CDR2 SVGEGT. CDR3 length: 14 amino acids. Trimming cost V 4 bases and J 2 bases; bases outside gene matches: 4. In DNA, the CDR3 is TGTGCCAGCAGTTTCCAGGGGGACAACACTGAAGCTTTCTTT. It yields the protein CASSFQGDNTEAFF.

CDR3 DNA sequence: TGTGCCAGCAGTGTGGAGGGGTTTCCCCGTAGCAATCAGCCCCAGCATTTT. Protein product: CASSVEGFPRSNQPQHF. The chain joins TRBV2 to TRBJ1-5; possible D gene TRBD1, 5 bases. Looked up from germline, CDR1 is SNHLY and CDR2 is FYNNEI. V was shortened by 4 bases and J by 0 bases, with 16 bases between the two germline ends. This CDR3 region has 17 residues.